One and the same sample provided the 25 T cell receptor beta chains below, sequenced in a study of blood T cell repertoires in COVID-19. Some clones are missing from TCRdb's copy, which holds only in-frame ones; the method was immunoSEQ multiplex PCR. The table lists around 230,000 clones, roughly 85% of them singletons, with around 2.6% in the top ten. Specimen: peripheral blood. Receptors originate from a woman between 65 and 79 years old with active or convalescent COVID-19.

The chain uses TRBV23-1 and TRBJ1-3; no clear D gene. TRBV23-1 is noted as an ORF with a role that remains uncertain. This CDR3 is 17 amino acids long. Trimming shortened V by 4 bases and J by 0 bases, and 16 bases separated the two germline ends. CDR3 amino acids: CASSRPEREVSGNTIYF. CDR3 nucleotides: TGCGCCAGCAGTCGCCCTGAGCGTGAGGTCTCTGGAAACACCATATATTTT.

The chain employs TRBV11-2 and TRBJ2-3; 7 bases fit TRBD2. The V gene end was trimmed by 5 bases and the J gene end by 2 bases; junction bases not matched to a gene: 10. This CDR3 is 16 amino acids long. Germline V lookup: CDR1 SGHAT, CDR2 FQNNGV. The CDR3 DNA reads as TGTGCCAGCAGCCCGGGGGGTTGGGGCCCCACAGATACGCAGTATTTT. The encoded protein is CASSPGGWGPTDTQYF.

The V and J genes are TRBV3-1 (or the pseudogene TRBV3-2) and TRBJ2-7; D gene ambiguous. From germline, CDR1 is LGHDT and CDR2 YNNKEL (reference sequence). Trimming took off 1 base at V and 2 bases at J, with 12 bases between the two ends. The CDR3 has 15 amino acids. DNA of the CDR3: TGTGCCAGCAGCCAAGGGTCCGCGCCTGCCTACGAGCAGTACTTC. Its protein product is CASSQGSAPAYEQYF.

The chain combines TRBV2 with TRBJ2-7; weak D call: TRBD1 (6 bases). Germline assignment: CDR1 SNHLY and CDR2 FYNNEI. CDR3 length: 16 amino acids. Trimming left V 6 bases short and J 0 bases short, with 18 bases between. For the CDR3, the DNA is TGTGCCAGCAGGCCACGACCGGGACAAAGCTCCTACGAGCAGTACTTC. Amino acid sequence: CASRPRPGQSSYEQYF. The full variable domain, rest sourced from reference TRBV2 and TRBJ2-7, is EPEVTQTPSHQVTQMGQEVILRCVPISNHLYFYWYRQILGQKVEFLVSFYNNEISEKSEIFDDQFSVERPDGSNFTLKIRSTKLEDSAMYFCASRPRPGQSSYEQYFGPGTRLTVT.

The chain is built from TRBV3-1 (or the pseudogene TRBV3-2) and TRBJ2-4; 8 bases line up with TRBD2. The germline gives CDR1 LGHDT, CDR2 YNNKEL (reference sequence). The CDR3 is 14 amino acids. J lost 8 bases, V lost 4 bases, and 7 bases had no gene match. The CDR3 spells CASSPRGLGHIQYF. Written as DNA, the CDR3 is TGTGCCAGCAGCCCCCGGGGACTAGGGCACATTCAGTACTTC.

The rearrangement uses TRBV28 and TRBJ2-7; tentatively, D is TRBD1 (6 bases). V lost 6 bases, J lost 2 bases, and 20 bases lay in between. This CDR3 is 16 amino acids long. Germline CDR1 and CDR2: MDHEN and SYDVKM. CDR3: CASRVFLDSITYEQYF. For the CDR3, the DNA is TGTGCCAGCAGAGTTTTCTTGGACAGCATAACCTACGAGCAGTACTTC.

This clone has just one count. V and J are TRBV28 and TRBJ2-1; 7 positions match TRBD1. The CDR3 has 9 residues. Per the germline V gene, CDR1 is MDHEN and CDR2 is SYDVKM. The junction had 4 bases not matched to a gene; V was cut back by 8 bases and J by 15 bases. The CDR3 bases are TGTGCCAGCGGGACAGATGTGTTCTTC. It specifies CASGTDVFF. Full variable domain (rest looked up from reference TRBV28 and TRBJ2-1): DVKVTQSSRYLVKRTGEKVFLECVQDMDHENMFWYRQDPGLGLRLIYFSYDVKMKEKGDIPEGYSVSREKKERFSLILESASTNQTSMYLCASGTDVFFGPGTRLTVL.

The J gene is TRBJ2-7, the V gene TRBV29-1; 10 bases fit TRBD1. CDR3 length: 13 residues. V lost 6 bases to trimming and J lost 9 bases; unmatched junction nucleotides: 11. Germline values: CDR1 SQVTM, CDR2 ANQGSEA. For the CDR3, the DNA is TGCAGCGTCACCGGGACAGGGGTCACTGGGCAGTACTTC. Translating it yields CSVTGTGVTGQYF.

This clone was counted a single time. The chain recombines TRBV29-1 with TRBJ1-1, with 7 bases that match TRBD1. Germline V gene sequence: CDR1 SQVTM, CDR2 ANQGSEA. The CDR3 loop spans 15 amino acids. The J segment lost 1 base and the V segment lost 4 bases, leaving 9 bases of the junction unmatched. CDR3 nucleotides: TGCAGCGTTGCCCTGACAGGGACGGGGAACACTGAAGCTTTCTTT. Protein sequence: CSVALTGTGNTEAFF.

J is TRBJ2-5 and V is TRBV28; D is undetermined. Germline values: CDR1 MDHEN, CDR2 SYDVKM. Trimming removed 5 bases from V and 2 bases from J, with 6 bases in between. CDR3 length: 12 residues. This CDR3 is CASSGSQETQYF. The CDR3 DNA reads TGTGCCAGCAGTGGTAGTCAAGAGACCCAGTACTTC.

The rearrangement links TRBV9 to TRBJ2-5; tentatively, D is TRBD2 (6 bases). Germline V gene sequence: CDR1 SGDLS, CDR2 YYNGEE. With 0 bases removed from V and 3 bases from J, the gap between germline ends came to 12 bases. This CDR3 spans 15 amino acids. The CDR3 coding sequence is TGTGCCAGCAGCGTAGCCTTAACGGGGGAAGAGACCCAGTACTTC. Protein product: CASSVALTGEETQYF.

CDR3 coding DNA: TGCGCCAGCAGCTTGGGGTCTAGCGGGAGCACGGAGACCCAGTACTTC. Residues: CASSLGSSGSTETQYF. This sequence joins TRBV5-1 and TRBJ2-5, with 10 bases aligning to TRBD2. This CDR3 comprises 16 residues. V gave up 0 bases and J gave up 5 bases; unmatched junction bases: 7. From germline, CDR1 is SGHRS and CDR2 YFSETQ.

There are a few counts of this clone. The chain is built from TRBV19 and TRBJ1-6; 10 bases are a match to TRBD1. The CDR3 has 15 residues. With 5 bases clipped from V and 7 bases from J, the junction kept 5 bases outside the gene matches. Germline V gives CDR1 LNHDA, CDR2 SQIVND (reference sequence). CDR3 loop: CASSPRDRGNSPLHF. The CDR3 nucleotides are TGTGCCAGTAGTCCCCGGGACAGGGGAAATTCACCCCTCCACTTT.

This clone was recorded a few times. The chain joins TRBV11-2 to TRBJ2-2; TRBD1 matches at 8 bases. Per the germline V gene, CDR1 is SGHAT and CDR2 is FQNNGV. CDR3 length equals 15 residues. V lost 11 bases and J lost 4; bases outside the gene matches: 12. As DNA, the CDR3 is TGTGCCCGCTACTCTAGGACAGGGTCCACCGGGGAGCTGTTTTTT. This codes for CARYSRTGSTGELFF.

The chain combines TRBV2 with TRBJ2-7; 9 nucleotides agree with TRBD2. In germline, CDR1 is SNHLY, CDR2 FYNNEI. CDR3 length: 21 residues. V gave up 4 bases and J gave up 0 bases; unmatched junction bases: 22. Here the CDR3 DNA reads TGTGCCAGCAGTGGCCGTACCCCGTTTAGCGGGAGTGCGGGTAGCTCCTACGAGCAGTACTTC. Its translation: CASSGRTPFSGSAGSSYEQYF. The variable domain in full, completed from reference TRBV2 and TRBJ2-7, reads EPEVTQTPSHQVTQMGQEVILRCVPISNHLYFYWYRQILGQKVEFLVSFYNNEISEKSEIFDDQFSVERPDGSNFTLKIRSTKLEDSAMYFCASSGRTPFSGSAGSSYEQYFGPGTRLTVT.

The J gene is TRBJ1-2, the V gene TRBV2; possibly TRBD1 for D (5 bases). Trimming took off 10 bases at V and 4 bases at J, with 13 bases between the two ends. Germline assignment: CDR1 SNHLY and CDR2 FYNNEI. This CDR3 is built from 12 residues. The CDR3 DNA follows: TGTGCCAAACAGGTATTCCCCTATGGCTACACCTTC. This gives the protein CAKQVFPYGYTF.

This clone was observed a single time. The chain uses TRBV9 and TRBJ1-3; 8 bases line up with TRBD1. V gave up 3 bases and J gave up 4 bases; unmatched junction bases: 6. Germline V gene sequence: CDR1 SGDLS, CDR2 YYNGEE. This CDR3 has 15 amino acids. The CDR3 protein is CASSAQTGVGNTIYF. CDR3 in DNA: TGTGCCAGCAGCGCACAGACAGGGGTCGGAAACACCATATATTTT.

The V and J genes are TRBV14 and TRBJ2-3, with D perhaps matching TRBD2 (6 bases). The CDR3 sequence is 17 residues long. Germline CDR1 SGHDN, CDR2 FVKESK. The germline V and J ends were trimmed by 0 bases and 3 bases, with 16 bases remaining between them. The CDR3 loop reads CASSQDFRLVGTDTQYF. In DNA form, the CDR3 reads TGTGCCAGCAGCCAAGATTTCCGACTAGTTGGGACAGATACGCAGTATTTT.

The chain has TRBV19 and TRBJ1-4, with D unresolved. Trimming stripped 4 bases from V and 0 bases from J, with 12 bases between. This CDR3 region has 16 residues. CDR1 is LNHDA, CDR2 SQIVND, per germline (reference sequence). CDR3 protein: CASSNSDSATNEKLFF. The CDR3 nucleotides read TGTGCCAGTAGTAACAGTGATAGCGCAACTAATGAAAAACTGTTTTTT. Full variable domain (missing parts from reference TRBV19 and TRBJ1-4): DGGITQSPKYLFRKEGQNVTLSCEQNLNHDAMYWYRQDPGQGLRLIYYSQIVNDFQKGDIAEGYSVSREKKESFPLTVTSAQKNPTAFYLCASSNSDSATNEKLFFGSGTQLSVL.

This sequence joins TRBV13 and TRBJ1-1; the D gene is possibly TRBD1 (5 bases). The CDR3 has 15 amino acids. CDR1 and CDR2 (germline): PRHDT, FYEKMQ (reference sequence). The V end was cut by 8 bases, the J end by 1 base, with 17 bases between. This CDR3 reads CASARVGGRNTEAFF. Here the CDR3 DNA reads TGTGCCAGCGCTAGGGTTGGGGGGAGGAACACTGAAGCTTTCTTT.

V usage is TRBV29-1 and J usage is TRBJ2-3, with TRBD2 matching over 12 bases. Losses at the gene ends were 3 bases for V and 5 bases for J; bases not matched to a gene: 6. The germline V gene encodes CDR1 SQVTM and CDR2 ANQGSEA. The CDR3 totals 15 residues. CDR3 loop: CSVDQTSGSGDTQYF. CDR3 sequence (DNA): TGCAGCGTTGATCAGACTAGCGGGAGTGGAGATACGCAGTATTTT.

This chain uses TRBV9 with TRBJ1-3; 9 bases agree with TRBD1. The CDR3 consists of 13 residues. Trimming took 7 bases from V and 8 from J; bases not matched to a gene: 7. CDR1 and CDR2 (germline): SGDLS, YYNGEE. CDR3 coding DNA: TGTGCCAGCGGGGGGACAGGGTACCACACCATATATTTT. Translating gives CASGGTGYHTIYF.

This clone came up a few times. The CDR3 loop reads CASAFGRDQPQHF. In DNA form, the CDR3 reads TGTGCCAGCGCCTTTGGGAGGGATCAGCCCCAGCATTTT. The chain carries TRBV12-3 or TRBV12-4 and TRBJ1-5; no clear D gene. There are 13 residues in the CDR3. The germline V and J ends were trimmed by 8 bases and 5 bases, with 13 bases remaining between them.

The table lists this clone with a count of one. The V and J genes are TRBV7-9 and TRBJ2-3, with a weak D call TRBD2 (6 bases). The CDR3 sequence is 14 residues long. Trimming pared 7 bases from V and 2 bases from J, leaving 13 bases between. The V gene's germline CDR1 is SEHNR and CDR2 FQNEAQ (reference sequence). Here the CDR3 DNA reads TGTGCCAGCATCTTCGGGACTGTCACAGATACGCAGTATTTT. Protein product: CASIFGTVTDTQYF. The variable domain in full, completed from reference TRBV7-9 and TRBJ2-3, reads DTGVSQNPRHKITKRGQNVTFRCDPISEHNRLYWYRQTLGQGPEFLTYFQNEAQLEKSRLLSDRFSAERPKGSFSTLEIQRTEQGDSAMYLCASIFGTVTDTQYFGPGTRLTVL.

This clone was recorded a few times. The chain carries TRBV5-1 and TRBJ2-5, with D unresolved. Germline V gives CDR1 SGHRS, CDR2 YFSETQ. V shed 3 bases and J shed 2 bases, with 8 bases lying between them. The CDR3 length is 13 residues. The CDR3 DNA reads TGCGCCAGCAGCTGGAGCTCGCAAGAGACCCAGTACTTC. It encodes CASSWSSQETQYF.